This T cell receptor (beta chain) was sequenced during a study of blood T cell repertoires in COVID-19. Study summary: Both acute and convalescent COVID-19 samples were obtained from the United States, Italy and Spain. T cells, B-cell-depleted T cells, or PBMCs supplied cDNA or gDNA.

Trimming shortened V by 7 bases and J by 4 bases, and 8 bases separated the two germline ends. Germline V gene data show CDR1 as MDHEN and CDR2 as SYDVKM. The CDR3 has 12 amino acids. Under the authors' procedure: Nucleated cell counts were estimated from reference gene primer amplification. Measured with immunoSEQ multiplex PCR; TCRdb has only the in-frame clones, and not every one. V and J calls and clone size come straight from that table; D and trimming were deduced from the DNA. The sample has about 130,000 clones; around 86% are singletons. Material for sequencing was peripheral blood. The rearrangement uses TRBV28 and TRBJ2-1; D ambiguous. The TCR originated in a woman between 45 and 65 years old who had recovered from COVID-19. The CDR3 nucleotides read TGTGCCAGCAAGTCAGTTTACAATGAGCAGTTCTTC. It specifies CASKSVYNEQFF.